The source of this T cell receptor (beta chain) is a study of blood T cell repertoires in COVID-19 (dated by TCRdb to about 2020). Describing the broader study: Collaborator samples came from the United States, Italy and Spain and covered acute and convalescent phases of COVID-19. The material from the prospective study consisted of cDNA or gDNA derived from T cells, B-cell-depleted T cells, or PBMCs. Deeply sampled blood TCRbeta repertoires from subjects exposed to, actively infected with, or recovered from COVID-19 were included in the dataset. The repertoires were released in a freely available public database intended as a resource for research on the immune response to SARS-CoV-2. Samples came from the ongoing ImmuneRACE study (first 160 participants) plus 1,254 subjects from 6 global collaborators. Nearly every sample came with metadata listing a de-identified subject ID, COVID-19 status, age in years and sex. Where HLA class I and class II types were available, the types were taken from metadata supplied by the sample provider, not from assay-based typing. What the work shows at the level of the full study, not this receptor alone: The amount of clinical and demographic metadata varied by source and participant and was provided uncurated.

CDR1 and CDR2 are drawn from the germline V gene: MNHEY, SVGAGI. The cysteine opens and the phenylalanine closes a CDR3 of 13 amino acids. The sequence is cut down to CDR3 DNA, 39 bases in frame from base 1. Unmatched junction bases come to 6, with V trimmed by 11 bases and J by 7 bases. One collaborating source in Seattle enrolled patients while the patients were actively infected and followed the patients over time throughout the course of disease. Each collaborating institution followed its own protocols to collect whole blood in K2EDTA tubes. For TCRbeta analysis, collaborators shipped samples in one of three forms: frozen whole blood, isolated PBMCs, or DNA extracted from either of those sample types. TCRbeta CDR3 regions were amplified from genomic DNA using the immunoSEQ Assay, a bias-controlled multiplex PCR. For the original study's pipeline: The number of nucleated cells in each sample was estimated from the amplification of reference gene primers within the assay. Sequence reads were collapsed and filtered to measure the absolute abundance of every unique TCRbeta CDR3 rearrangement. For each sample, productive Simpson clonality was calculated by taking the square root of Simpson's diversity index across productive rearrangements. The source is immuneACCESS, and TCRdb retained only in-frame sequences with V and J called. Part of the clones is not carried over; for the studies checked, unresolved V genes explain less than half of this, and the remainder is unexplained. V and J calls and clone size are given by that table; D and trimming were obtained from the DNA. The sample table records about 180,000 clones; 85% of these occur just once. The ten largest clones take up 15% to 20% of the sample.

In regard to this clone: Its antigen specificity is not known. Per-base quality was not reported, and no clone a single base away is much larger than it.

The chain is assembled from TRBV6-5 and TRBJ1-6, and TRBD1 aligns with 9 junction nucleotides. The sequence came from a person aged 70 to 79 with COVID-19, enrolled during active disease. The source material was peripheral blood. The CDR3 here reads CAADRGGNSPLHF. The nucleotide sequence is TGTGCCGCGGACAGGGGAGGCAATTCACCCCTCCACTTT.